The present T cell receptor beta chain was sequenced within a study of cytomegalovirus exposure and HLA in healthy donors. Points from the study as a whole: In a later analysis, parvovirus B19, influenza, CMV and Epstein-Barr virus appeared linked to several top co-occurrence clusters. Researchers catalogued around 150 TCR beta chains as cytomegalovirus-associated. The only immune exposure information that was available was CMV serostatus.

After removal of 3 bases from V and 5 bases from J, the junction contained 11 bases not matched to a gene. The CDR3 is made up of 16 amino acids. Germline V gene sequence: CDR1 MNHEY, CDR2 SMNVEV (reference sequence). The PCR ran on 60 Vbeta and 13 Jbeta primers. Assay used: immunoSEQ multiplex PCR; TCRdb lists only in-frame clones, some missing. The sample contains roughly 290,000 clones, 80% of which appear only once. In regard to this clone: The target antigen is unknown.

The chain joins TRBV27 to TRBJ2-5, with 8 bases identical to TRBD2. Sequencing input: PBMCs. The sequence came from a girl aged 2-10 years in good health and CMV-seronegative. Here the CDR3 reads CASSFLAAPGGETQYF. The DNA for the CDR3 is TGTGCCAGCAGTTTTCTAGCGGCGCCGGGGGGGGAGACCCAGTACTTC.